This TCR beta chain derives from a study of blood T cell repertoires in COVID-19. Whole-study context: The cDNA or gDNA used as material had been derived from T cells, B-cell-depleted T cells, or PBMCs.

Per germline, CDR1 LNHDA and CDR2 SQIVND (reference sequence). The V and J ends lost 3 bases and 9 bases respectively, with 17 bases between them. This CDR3 is built from 14 residues. Authors' data handling: Reference gene primer amplification in the assay estimated nucleated cell counts. Clones were sequenced by immunoSEQ multiplex PCR, and TCRdb holds only the in-frame ones, with some missing. V, J and clone size are those of that table, while D and trimming were read from the DNA. In the table there are roughly 56,000 clones, 80% to 95% of which are singletons. The origin of this receptor is a man in his forties or fifties with active COVID-19. The sample was peripheral blood. V usage is TRBV19 and J usage is TRBJ1-1; D may be TRBD1 (5 bases). This CDR3 is CASSMSLRTDKAFF. The CDR3 DNA sequence: TGTGCCAGTAGTATGTCGCTCCGGACGGACAAAGCTTTCTTT.